This TCR beta chain was identified in a study of T cell repertoires in cytomegalovirus infection. For the study at large: Indications came from public TCR beta signatures; they pointed to CMV infection and to a matching HLA type. General study results and limits: Accumulated public TCR beta family frequency recognized individuals carrying CMV together with the relevant HLA. Ex vivo, HLA-C-restricted CMV-specific TCR beta clonotypes prevailed over the rest of the response.

TCRdb processed the reads anew with MiXCR; each CDR3 protein has one entry. The repertoire holds approximately 700,000 distinct CDR3 sequences, 35% seen once, with 2.5% to 3.5% in the top ten. The CDR3 length is 15 residues. CDR1 is SGHTA and CDR2 is FQGNSA in the germline V gene. Concerning this clonotype: Its antigen is unknown. One end of the junction varies from germline; a read error may be responsible.

What was sequenced was PBMCs. The chain recombines TRBV7-2 with TRBJ2-1, with 7 bases lining up with TRBD1. The sequence derives from a human donor in good health (CMV status not recorded). Some clones in this sample may be carry-over from other donors' samples. Written as DNA, the CDR3 is TGTGCCAGCAGCTTAGAGACAACAGGGGTCAATGAGCAGTGCTTC. Translating it yields CASSLETTGVNEQCF.